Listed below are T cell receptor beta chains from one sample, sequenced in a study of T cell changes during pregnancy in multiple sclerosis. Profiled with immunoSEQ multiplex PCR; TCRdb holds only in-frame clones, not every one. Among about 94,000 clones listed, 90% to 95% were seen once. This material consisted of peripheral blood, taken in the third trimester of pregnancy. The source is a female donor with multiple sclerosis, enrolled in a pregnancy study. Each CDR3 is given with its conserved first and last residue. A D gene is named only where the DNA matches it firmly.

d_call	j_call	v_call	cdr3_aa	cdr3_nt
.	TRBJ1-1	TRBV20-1	CSAVLQSEAFF	TGCAGTGCCGTCCTCCAGTCTGAAGCTTTCTTT
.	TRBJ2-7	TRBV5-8	CASSLQLVSYEQYF	TGTGCCAGCAGCTTGCAACTGGTCTCCTACGAGCAGTACTTC
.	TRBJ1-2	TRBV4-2	CASSHPPDGQSYGYTF	TGTGCCAGCAGCCATCCGCCCGACGGACAGAGCTATGGCTACACTTTC
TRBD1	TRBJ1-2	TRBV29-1	CSVEQGVGYTF	TGCAGCGTTGAACAGGGGGTTGGCTACACCTTC
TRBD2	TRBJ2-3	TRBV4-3	CASSQDQGLAGTDTQYF	TGCGCCAGCAGCCAAGATCAAGGACTAGCGGGCACAGATACGCAGTATTTT
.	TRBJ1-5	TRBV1	CTSSPTQRNQPQHF	TGCACCAGCAGCCCTACACAGCGGAATCAGCCCCAGCATTTT
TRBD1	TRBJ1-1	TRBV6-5	CASSYSTGGGTEAFF	TGTGCCAGCAGTTACTCGACAGGGGGAGGGACTGAAGCTTTCTTT
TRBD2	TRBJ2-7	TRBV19	CASSISSGSYEQYF	TGTGCCAGTAGTATCTCTAGCGGTTCCTACGAGCAGTACTTC
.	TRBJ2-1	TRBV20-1	CSARAGEQFF	TGCAGTGCTAGAGCGGGTGAGCAGTTCTTC
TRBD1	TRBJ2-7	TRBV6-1	CASSTGEWTYEQYF	TGTGCCAGCAGTACAGGGGAATGGACCTACGAGCAGTACTTC
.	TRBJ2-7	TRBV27	CASSPGTHYEQYF	TGTGCCAGCAGTCCCGGGACACACTACGAGCAGTACTTC